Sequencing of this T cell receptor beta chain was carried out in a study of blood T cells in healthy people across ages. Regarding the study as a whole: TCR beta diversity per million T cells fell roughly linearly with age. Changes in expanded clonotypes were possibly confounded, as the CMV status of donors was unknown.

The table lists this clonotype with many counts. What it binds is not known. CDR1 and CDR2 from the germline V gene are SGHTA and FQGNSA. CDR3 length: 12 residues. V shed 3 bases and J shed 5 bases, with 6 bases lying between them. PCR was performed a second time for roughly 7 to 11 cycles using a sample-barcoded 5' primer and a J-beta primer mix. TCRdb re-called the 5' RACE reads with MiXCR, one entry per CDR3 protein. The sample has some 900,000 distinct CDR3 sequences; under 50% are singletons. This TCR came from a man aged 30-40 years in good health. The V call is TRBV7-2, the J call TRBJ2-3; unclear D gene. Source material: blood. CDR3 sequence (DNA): TGTGCCAGCAGCTTGACGAGAGATACGCAGTATTTT. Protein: CASSLTRDTQYF.